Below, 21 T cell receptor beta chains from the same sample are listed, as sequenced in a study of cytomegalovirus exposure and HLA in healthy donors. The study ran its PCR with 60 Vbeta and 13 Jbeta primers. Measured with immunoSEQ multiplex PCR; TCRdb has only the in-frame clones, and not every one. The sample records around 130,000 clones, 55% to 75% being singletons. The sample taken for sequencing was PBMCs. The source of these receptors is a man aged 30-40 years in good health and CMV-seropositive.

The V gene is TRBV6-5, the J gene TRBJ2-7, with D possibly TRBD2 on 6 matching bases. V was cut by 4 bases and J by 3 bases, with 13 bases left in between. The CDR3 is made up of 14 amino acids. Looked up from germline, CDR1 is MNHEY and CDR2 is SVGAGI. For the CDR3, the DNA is TGTGCCAGCAGTTCGGGGACTGGGGGCTACGAGCAGTACTTC. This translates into CASSSGTGGYEQYF.

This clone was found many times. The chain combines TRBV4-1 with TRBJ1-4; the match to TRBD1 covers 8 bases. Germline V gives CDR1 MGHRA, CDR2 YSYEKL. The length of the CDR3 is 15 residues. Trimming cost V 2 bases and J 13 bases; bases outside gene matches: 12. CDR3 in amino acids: CASSQLGQGEVLLFF. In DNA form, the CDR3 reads TGCGCCAGCAGCCAACTAGGACAGGGTGAAGTATTACTGTTTTTT.

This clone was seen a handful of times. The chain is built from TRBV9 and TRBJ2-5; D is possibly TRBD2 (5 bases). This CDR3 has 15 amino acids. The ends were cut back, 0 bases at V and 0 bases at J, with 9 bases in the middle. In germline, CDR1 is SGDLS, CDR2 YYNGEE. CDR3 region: CASSVDTTNQETQYF. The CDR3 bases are TGTGCCAGCAGCGTAGATACGACTAACCAAGAGACCCAGTACTTC.

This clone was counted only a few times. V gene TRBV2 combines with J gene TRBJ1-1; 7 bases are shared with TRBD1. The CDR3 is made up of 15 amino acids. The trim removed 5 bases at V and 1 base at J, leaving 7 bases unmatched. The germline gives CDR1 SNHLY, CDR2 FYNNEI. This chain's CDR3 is CASSWDSRTNTEAFF. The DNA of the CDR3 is TGTGCCAGCAGTTGGGACAGCAGAACGAACACTGAAGCTTTCTTT.

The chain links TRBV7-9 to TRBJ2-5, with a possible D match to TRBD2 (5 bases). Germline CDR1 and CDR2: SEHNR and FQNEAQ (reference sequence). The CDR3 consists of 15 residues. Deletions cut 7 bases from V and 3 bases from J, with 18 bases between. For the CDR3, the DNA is TGTGCCAGCAACGAGAGGGAGTCAGGAGAAGAGACCCAGTACTTC. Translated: CASNERESGEETQYF.

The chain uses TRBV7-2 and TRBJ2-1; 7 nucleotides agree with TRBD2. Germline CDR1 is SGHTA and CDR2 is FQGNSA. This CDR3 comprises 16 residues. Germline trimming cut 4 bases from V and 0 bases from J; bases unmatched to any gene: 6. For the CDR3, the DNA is TGTGCCAGCAGCTCGAGCGGGGCGAGCTCCTACAATGAGCAGTTCTTC. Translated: CASSSSGASSYNEQFF.

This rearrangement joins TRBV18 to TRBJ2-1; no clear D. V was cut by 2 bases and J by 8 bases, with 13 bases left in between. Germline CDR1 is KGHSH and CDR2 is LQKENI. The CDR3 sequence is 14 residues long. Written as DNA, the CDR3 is TGTGCCAGCTCACCAGAAACTAAGTATGATGAGCAGTTCTTC. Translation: CASSPETKYDEQFF. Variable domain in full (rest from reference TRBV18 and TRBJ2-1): NAGVMQNPRHLVRRRGQEARLRCSPMKGHSHVYWYRQLPEEGLKFMVYLQKENIIDESGMPKERFSAEFPKEGPSILRIQQVVRGDSAAYFCASSPETKYDEQFFGPGTRLTVL.

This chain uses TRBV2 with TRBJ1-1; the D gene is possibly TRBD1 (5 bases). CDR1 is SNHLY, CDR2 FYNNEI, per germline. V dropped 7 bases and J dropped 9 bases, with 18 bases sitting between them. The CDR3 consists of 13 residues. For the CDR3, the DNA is TGTGCCAGCATACAAGGGACGGGGGAAAAAGCTTTCTTT. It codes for CASIQGTGEKAFF.

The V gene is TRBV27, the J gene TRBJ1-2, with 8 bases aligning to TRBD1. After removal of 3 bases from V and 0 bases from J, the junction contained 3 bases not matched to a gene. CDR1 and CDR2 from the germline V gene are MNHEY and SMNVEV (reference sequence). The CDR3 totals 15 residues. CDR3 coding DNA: TGTGCCAGCAGTTTCTTGACAGGGGCTAACTATGGCTACACCTTC. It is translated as CASSFLTGANYGYTF.

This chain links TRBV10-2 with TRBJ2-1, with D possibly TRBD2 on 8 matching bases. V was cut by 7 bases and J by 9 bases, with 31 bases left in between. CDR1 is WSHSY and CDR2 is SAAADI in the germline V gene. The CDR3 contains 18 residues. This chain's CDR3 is CASNPGQPDSGAPPEQFF. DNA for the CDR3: TGCGCCAGCAACCCGGGACAGCCCGATAGCGGGGCCCCCCCTGAGCAGTTCTTC.

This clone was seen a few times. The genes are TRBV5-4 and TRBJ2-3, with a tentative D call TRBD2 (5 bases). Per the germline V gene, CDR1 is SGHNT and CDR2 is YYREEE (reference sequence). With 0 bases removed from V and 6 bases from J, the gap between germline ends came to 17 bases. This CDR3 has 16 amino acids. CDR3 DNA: TGTGCCAGCAGCTTGGGAGGGCGAGCCCGAACGGATACGCAGTATTTT. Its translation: CASSLGGRARTDTQYF.

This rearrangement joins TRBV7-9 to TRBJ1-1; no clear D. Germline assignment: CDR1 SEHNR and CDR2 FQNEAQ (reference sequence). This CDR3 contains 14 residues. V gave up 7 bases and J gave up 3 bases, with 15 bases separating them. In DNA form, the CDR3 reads TGTGCCAGCACCCCCCAGGTGGAATACACTGAAGCTTTCTTT. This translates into CASTPQVEYTEAFF.

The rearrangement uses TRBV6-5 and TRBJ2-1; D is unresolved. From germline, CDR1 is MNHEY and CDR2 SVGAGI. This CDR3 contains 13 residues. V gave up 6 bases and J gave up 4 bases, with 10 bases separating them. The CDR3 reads CASSRVSYNEQFF. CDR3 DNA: TGTGCCAGCAGCCGAGTAAGTTACAATGAGCAGTTCTTC.

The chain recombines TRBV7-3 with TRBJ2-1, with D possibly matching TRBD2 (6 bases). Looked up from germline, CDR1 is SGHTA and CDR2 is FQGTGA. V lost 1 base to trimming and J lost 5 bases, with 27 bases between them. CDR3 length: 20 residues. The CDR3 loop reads CASSLKPRDSISNGNNEQFF. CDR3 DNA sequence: TGTGCCAGCAGCTTAAAGCCCCGGGACTCCATTTCCAACGGGAACAATGAGCAGTTCTTC.

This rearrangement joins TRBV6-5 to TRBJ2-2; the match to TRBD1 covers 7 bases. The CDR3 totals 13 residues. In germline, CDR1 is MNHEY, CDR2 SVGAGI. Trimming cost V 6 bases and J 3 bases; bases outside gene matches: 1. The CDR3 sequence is CASRTGHTGELFF. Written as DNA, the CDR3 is TGTGCCAGCAGGACAGGGCACACCGGGGAGCTGTTTTTT.

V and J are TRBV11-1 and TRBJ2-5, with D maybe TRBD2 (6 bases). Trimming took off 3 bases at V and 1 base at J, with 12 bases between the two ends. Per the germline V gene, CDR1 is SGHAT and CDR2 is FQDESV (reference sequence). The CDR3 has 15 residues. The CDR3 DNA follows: TGTGCCAGCAGCTTTACCCAGGGACTCCAAGAGACCCAGTACTTC. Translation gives CASSFTQGLQETQYF. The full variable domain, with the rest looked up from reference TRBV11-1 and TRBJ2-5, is EAEVAQSPRYKITEKSQAVAFWCDPISGHATLYWYRQILGQGPELLVQFQDESVVDDSQLPKDRFSAERLKGVDSTLKIQPAELGDSAMYLCASSFTQGLQETQYFGPGTRLLVL.

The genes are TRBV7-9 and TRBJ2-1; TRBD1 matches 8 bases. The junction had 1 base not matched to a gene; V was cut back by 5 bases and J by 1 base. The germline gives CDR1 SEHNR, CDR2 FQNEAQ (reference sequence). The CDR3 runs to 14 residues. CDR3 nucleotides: TGTGCCAGCAGCCGGACAGGGTCCTACAATGAGCAGTTCTTC. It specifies CASSRTGSYNEQFF.

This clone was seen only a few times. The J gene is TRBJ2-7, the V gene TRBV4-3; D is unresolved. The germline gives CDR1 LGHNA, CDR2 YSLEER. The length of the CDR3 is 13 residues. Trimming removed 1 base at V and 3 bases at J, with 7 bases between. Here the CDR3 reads CASSQAFGYEQYF. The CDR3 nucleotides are TGCGCCAGCAGCCAAGCGTTCGGCTACGAGCAGTACTTC.

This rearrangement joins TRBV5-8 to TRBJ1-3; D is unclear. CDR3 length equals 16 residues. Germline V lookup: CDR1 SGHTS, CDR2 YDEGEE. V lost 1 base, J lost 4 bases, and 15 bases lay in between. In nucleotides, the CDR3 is TGTGCCAGCAGCTTGTTCGGTGGCGGAACGGGAAACACCATATATTTT. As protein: CASSLFGGGTGNTIYF. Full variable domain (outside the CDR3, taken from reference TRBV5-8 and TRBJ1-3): EAGVTQSPTHLIKTRGQQATLRCSPISGHTSVYWYQQALGLGLQFLLWYDEGEERNRGNFPPRFSGRQFPNYSSELNVNALELEDSALYLCASSLFGGGTGNTIYFGEGSWLTVV.

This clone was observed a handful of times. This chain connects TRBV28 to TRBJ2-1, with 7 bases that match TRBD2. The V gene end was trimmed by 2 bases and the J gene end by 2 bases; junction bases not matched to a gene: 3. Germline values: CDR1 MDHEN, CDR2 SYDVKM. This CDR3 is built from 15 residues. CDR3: CASSLTGGAYNEQFF. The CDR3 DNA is TGTGCCAGCAGTTTAACGGGGGGAGCCTACAATGAGCAGTTCTTC.

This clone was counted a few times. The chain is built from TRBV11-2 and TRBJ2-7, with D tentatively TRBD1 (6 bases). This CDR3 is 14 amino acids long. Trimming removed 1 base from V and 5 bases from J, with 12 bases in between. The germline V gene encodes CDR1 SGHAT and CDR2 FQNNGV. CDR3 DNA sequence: TGTGCCAGCAGCTTAGGGTCAGACAGGCACGAGCAGTACTTC. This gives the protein CASSLGSDRHEQYF.